Detailed here is one T cell receptor beta chain. This sample is part of a study of identical twins. A single record per CDR3 protein comes from TCRdb applying MiXCR to the 5' RACE reads. The sample comprises about 300,000 distinct CDR3 sequences, about 12% of which are singletons, and about 7% rests with the top ten. The CDR3 extends over 12 amino acids. CDR1 and CDR2 from the germline V gene are SNHLY and FYNNEI. Trimming pared 7 bases from V and 6 bases from J, leaving 9 bases between. These data also featured in a second study, about yellow fever vaccine responses in identical twins.

This rearrangement joins TRBV2 to TRBJ2-2; D tentatively reads TRBD1 or TRBD2 (5 bases each). The sequence was collected from a woman under 30 in good health. Material for sequencing was CD8+ T cells sorted from blood. CDR3 DNA: TGTGCCAGCAACATGGGGGCCGGGGAGCTGTTTTTT. It yields the protein CASNMGAGELFF.